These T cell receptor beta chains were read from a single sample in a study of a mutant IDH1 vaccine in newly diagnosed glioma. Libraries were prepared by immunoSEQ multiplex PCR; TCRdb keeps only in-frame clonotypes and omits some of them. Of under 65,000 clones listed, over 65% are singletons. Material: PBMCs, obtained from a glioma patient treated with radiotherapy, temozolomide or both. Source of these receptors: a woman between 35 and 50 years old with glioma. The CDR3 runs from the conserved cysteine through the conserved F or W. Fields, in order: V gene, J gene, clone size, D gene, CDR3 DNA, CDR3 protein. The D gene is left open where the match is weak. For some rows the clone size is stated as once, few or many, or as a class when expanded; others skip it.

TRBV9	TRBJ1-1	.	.	TGTGCCAGCAGCGCCAGAGGCGCGGGGAACCAGGGGAACACTGAAGCTTTCTTT	CASSARGAGNQGNTEAFF
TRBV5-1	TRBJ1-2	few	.	TGCGCCAGCAGCTTACAGGCAAGCGGCTACACCTTC	CASSLQASGYTF
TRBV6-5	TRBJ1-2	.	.	TGTGCCAGCATGGCCGCAGCCCCTAACTATGGCTACACCTTC	CASMAAAPNYGYTF
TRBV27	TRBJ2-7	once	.	TGTGCCAGCAGCCCAAGTCGGGTCTCTTACGAGCAGTACTTC	CASSPSRVSYEQYF
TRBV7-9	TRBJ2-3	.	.	TGTGCCAGCAGCTTAGGGGTTGGCACAGATACGCAGTATTTT	CASSLGVGTDTQYF
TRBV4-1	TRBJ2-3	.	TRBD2	TGCGCCAGCAGCCAAGTTGAGGCGGGGGGGCTAACAGATACGCAGTATTTT	CASSQVEAGGLTDTQYF
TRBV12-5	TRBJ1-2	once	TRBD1	TGTGCTAGTGGTCCCGACAGGGGCCCGGTTGGGGCCTCTTTAAACTATGGCTACACCTTC	CASGPDRGPVGASLNYGYTF
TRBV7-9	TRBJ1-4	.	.	TGTGCCAGCAGCTTTTGGGGGACCCTCTGGCGGAATGAAAAACTGTTTTTT	CASSFWGTLWRNEKLFF
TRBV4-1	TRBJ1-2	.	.	TGCGCCAGCAGCCAATCATCCGGAGTAAACTATGGCTACACCTTC	CASSQSSGVNYGYTF
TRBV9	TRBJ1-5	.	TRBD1	TGTGCCAGCAGCGCCGGCGGGGACAGCCGCAATCAGCCCCAGCATTTT	CASSAGGDSRNQPQHF
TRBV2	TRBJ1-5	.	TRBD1	TGTGCCAGCAGGGAAAGACAGGGCCTCAATCAGCCCCAGCATTTT	CASRERQGLNQPQHF
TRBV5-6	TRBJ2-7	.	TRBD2	TGTGCCAGCAGCCTTAGCGGGGGGGCGGGCGAGCAGTACTTC	CASSLSGGAGEQYF
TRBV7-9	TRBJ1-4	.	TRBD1	TGTGCCAGCAGCTTAAGACAGGGGGCGCATGAAAAACTGTTTTTT	CASSLRQGAHEKLFF
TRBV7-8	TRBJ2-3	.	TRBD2	TGTGCCAGCAGCTTGGGGCTCAGCGGGGGGGCAGGTGGAGATACGCAGTATTTT	CASSLGLSGGAGGDTQYF
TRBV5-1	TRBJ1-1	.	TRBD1	TGCGCCAGCAGCTTATCCGGGACAGGGAACACTGAAGCTTTCTTT	CASSLSGTGNTEAFF
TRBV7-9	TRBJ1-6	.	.	TGTGCCAGCAGCTTAAGAGCAGGGTTCCCAGGGTCTTCACCCCTCCACTTT	CASSLRAGFPGSSPLHF
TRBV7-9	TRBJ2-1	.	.	TGTGCCAGCAGCGCCAAGCTAGGAAGCTACTACAATGAGCAGTTCTTC	CASSAKLGSYYNEQFF
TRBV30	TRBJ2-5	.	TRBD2	TGTGCCTGGAGTTCTCTGAAAGCGGGGGGTCTCGAGACCCAGTACTTC	CAWSSLKAGGLETQYF
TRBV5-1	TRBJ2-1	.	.	TGCGCCAGCAGCTTGGCCTTGGGGGGCGCGGGCGATGAGCAGTTCTTC	CASSLALGGAGDEQFF
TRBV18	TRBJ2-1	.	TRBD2	TGTGCCAGCTCAGAACTAGCGGGGGACTTGAATGAGCAGTTCTTC	CASSELAGDLNEQFF
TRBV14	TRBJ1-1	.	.	TGTGCCAGCAGCCTCCGGGGTGGCACTGAAGCTTTCTTT	CASSLRGGTEAFF
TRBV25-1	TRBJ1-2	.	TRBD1	TGTGCCAGCAGTGTGTTTGGACAGGGCCCTATTGATGGCTACACCTTC	CASSVFGQGPIDGYTF
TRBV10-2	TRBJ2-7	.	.	TGCGCCAGTTGGGGAACCTACGAGCAGTACTTC	CASWGTYEQYF
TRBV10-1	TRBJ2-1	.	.	TGCGCCAGCAGTGAGTCTGGGGGGCAAAGCTCCTACAATGAGCAGTTCTTC	CASSESGGQSSYNEQFF
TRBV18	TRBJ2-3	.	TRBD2	TGTGCCAGCTCACGAGAGCTAGCGGGGCAAGGGGATACGCAGTATTTT	CASSRELAGQGDTQYF
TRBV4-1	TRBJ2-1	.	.	TGCGCCAGCAGCCTTCAACTGGATGAGCAGTTCTTC	CASSLQLDEQFF
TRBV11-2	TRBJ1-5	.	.	TGTGCCAGCAGCGGACCCGGGACCTCCCTTCATAGCAATCAGCCCCAGCATTTT	CASSGPGTSLHSNQPQHF
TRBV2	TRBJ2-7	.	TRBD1	TGTGCCAGCGATGGACAGGGGGCAAACAACGAGCAGTACTTC	CASDGQGANNEQYF
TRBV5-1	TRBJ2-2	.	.	TGCGCCAGCAGCTTTACCGGGACAAATTTTGACACCGGGGAGCTGTTTTTT	CASSFTGTNFDTGELFF
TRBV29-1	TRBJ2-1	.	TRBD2	TGCAGCGTCTCCCCGGGGGGGGGAATCTACAATGAGCAGTTCTTC	CSVSPGGGIYNEQFF
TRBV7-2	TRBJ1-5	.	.	TGTGCCAGCAGCTTAGTGGCTACAGAACAATATAGCAATCAGCCCCAGCATTTT	CASSLVATEQYSNQPQHF
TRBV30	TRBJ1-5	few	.	TGTGCCTGGAGTGTTTCGGGAAAGGGACCCCAGCATTTT	CAWSVSGKGPQHF
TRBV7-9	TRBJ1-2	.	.	TGTGCCAGCAGGGGTGTCGGCGGCTATGGCTACACCTTC	CASRGVGGYGYTF
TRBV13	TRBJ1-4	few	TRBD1	TGTGCCAGCAGCTTGGGACAGGGAGACTTTGAAAAACTGTTTTTT	CASSLGQGDFEKLFF
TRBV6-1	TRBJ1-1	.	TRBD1	TGTGCCAGCAGTCCTAGGACAGGGGGAGCTTTCTTT	CASSPRTGGAFF
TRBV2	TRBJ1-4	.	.	TGTGCCAGCAGGTCCGACTTGGCTAATGAAAAACTGTTTTTT	CASRSDLANEKLFF
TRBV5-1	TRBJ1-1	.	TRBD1	TGCGCCAGCAGCCCAGGGACAGGGGCCACTGAAGCTTTCTTT	CASSPGTGATEAFF
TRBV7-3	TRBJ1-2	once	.	TGTGCCAGCAGCTTAGGAGGGGGGAAAGAGAACTATGGCTACACCTTC	CASSLGGGKENYGYTF
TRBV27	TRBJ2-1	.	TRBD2	TGTGCCAGCAGTTTAGCGGCTAGCGGGGGGGCTATGAATGAGCAGTTCTTC	CASSLAASGGAMNEQFF
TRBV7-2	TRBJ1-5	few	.	TGTGCCAGCAGCTTAAGGGTGGCGGGTTTGAGTCAGCCCCAGCATTTT	CASSLRVAGLSQPQHF
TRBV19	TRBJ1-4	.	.	TGTGCCAGTAGCGACTGGTCGGGCGAAAAACTGTTTTTT	CASSDWSGEKLFF
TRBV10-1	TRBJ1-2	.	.	TGCGCCAGCATGGTTTACCCAGGGACCGCAGTTTCGGGCTACACCTTC	CASMVYPGTAVSGYTF
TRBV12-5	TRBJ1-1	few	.	TGTGCTAGTGGTCTATCAGGGTCTCTCGGGGCTGAAGCTTTCTTT	CASGLSGSLGAEAFF
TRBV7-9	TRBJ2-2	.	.	TGTGCCAGTCTTGGGCAGACGAACACCGGGGAGCTGTTTTTT	CASLGQTNTGELFF
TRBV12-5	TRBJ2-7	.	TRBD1	TGTGCTAGTGGTTTGAGAGACCGGGACAGGGCCCCGGTTTACGAGCAGTACTTC	CASGLRDRDRAPVYEQYF
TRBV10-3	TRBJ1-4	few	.	TGTGCCTCATGGCCTGGGGGGGCCGCCGGGGGTGCAACTAATGAAAAACTGTTTTTT	CASWPGGAAGGATNEKLFF
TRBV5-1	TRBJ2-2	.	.	TGCGCCAGCAGCTTGATAGGGCCGGATGACACCGGGGAGCTGTTTTTT	CASSLIGPDDTGELFF
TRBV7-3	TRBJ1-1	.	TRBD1	TGTGCCAGCAGCGAATCGTACAGGGGAAGGGCTGAAGCTTTCTTT	CASSESYRGRAEAFF
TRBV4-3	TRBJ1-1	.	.	TGCGCCAGCAGCCACAACTCTCTCCCGGGGAATGAAGCTTTCTTT	CASSHNSLPGNEAFF
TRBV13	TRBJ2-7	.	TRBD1	TGTGCCAGCAGTTTGGACAGGGACCCCTACGAGCAGTACTTC	CASSLDRDPYEQYF
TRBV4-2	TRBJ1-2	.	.	TGTGCCAGCAGCCAAGATGAAGGAGTTCTTAACTATGGCTACACCTTC	CASSQDEGVLNYGYTF
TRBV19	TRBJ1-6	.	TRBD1	TGTGCCAGTATAGATCGGGACAGGGGTAATTCACCCCTCCACTTT	CASIDRDRGNSPLHF
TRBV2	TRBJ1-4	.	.	TGTGCCAGCAGTTCCGGGGGGGTAAATGAAAAACTGTTTTTT	CASSSGGVNEKLFF
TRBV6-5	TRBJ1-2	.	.	TGTGCCAGCAGTTACTCGGAGGCCAGTAACTATGGCTACACCTTC	CASSYSEASNYGYTF
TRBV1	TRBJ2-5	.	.	TGCACCAGCAGCCAAGAAATGGCGGGGATCACCCAAGAGACCCAGTACTTC	CTSSQEMAGITQETQYF
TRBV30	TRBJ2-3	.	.	TGTGCCTGGAGTGTAGCAGCTGGGAGTTTTGCAGATACGCAGTATTTT	CAWSVAAGSFADTQYF
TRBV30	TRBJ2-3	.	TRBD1	TGTGCCGCTACAACCGGGACAGCCAACACAGATACGCAGTATTTT	CAATTGTANTDTQYF